These 21 T cell receptor beta chains originate from one sample sequenced in a study of shared clonotypes between healthy human individuals. Produced via immunoSEQ multiplex PCR; TCRdb's table is partial and in-frame only. The data contain about 2 million clones, around 96% of them singletons. Selected positively for CCR7 and CD45RO-negative, naive CD8 cells excluded terminally differentiated effector memory CD45RA+ cells. Sequenced material: naive CD8+ T cells sorted from blood. The source is a man younger than 30 in good health.

This clone was observed once. Other DNA sequences in the same sample also yield this CDR3. The chain carries TRBV4-1 and TRBJ2-7, with TRBD2 matching 10 bases. Germline CDR1 and CDR2: MGHRA and YSYEKL. The CDR3 sequence is 15 residues long. Trimming cost V 2 bases and J 3 bases; bases outside gene matches: 4. CDR3 region: CASSQTASGSYEQYF. The CDR3 region has the DNA TGCGCCAGCAGCCAAACCGCTAGCGGGAGCTACGAGCAGTACTTC.

Comments on this clone: Within the sample, other DNA sequences also encode this same CDR3. This chain uses TRBV5-4 with TRBJ2-1; 7 nucleotides align to TRBD1. The CDR3 sequence is 14 residues long. The germline V gene has CDR1 SGHNT and CDR2 YYREEE (reference sequence). After removal of 6 bases from V and 3 bases from J, the junction contained 6 bases not matched to a gene. Written as DNA, the CDR3 is TGTGCCAGCACCCCACGGGACAGCTACAATGAGCAGTTCTTC. Its protein is CASTPRDSYNEQFF.

This rearrangement joins TRBV7-9 to TRBJ2-2; D gene ambiguous. CDR1 is SEHNR and CDR2 is FQNEAQ in the germline V gene (reference sequence). The length of the CDR3 is 14 residues. V was pared by 4 bases and J by 4 bases, with 10 bases between. CDR3 sequence (DNA): TGTGCCAGCAGCTCTCCTACGAGCACCGGGGAGCTGTTTTTT. This sequence encodes CASSSPTSTGELFF.

With respect to this clone: Other DNA sequences within the sample encode an identical CDR3. The CDR3 loop reads CASSGTSGSTDTQYF. CDR3 nucleotide sequence: TGTGCCAGCAGCGGGACTAGCGGGAGCACAGATACGCAGTATTTT. V and J are TRBV7-9 and TRBJ2-3; TRBD2 matches 12 bases. The germline CDR1 and CDR2 sequences are SEHNR and FQNEAQ (reference sequence). CDR3 length: 15 residues. The trim removed 5 bases at V and 0 bases at J, leaving 0 bases unmatched.

V usage is TRBV15 and J usage is TRBJ1-5, with D tentatively TRBD1 (6 bases). CDR1 LNHNV and CDR2 YYDKDF come from the germline V gene (reference sequence). The V end lost 6 bases, the J end lost 7 bases, and 19 bases lay between the germline ends. The CDR3 is 15 residues long. The CDR3 here is CATSSEQGFGQPQHF. In DNA form, the CDR3 reads TGTGCCACCAGTAGTGAACAGGGTTTCGGACAGCCCCAGCATTTT.

This clone was seen a few times. The rearrangement links TRBV25-1 to TRBJ2-7, with a tentative D call TRBD2 (6 bases). The V end was cut by 1 base, the J end by 5 bases, with 12 bases between. This CDR3 has 14 residues. Germline V gene lookup returns CDR1 MGHDK and CDR2 SYGVNS. This CDR3 reads CASSEWGDRDEQYF. DNA of the CDR3: TGTGCCAGCAGTGAATGGGGGGATAGGGACGAGCAGTACTTC.

A note on this clone: Other nucleotide sequences from this sample produce the same CDR3. The rearrangement joins TRBV28 to TRBJ1-3; unclear D gene. V was clipped by 6 bases and J by 4 bases, with 1 base between them. There are 10 residues in the CDR3. CDR1 is MDHEN and CDR2 is SYDVKM in the germline V gene. This CDR3 is CASSGNTIYF. The CDR3 DNA is TGTGCCAGCAGCGGAAACACCATATATTTT. The full variable domain, in which reference TRBV28 and TRBJ1-3 provide the parts outside the CDR3, is DVKVTQSSRYLVKRTGEKVFLECVQDMDHENMFWYRQDPGLGLRLIYFSYDVKMKEKGDIPEGYSVSREKKERFSLILESASTNQTSMYLCASSGNTIYFGEGSWLTVV.

The rearrangement links TRBV29-1 to TRBJ2-1, with 9 bases identical to TRBD1. The CDR3 runs to 17 residues. Germline V CDR1 and CDR2: SQVTM, ANQGSEA. V was pared by 0 bases and J by 0 bases, with 6 bases of the junction left unmatched. CDR3 amino acids: CSVEEQGAHYSYNEQFF. CDR3 sequence (DNA): TGCAGCGTTGAAGAACAGGGGGCGCACTACTCCTACAATGAGCAGTTCTTC.

The genes are TRBV5-4 and TRBJ2-3, with D tentatively TRBD2 (5 bases). Per germline, CDR1 SGHNT and CDR2 YYREEE (reference sequence). This CDR3 has 15 amino acids. V lost 4 bases to trimming and J lost 0 bases, with 12 bases between them. As DNA, the CDR3 is TGTGCCAGCAGCATGGGAGTTTCTAGCACAGATACGCAGTATTTT. It translates to CASSMGVSSTDTQYF.

The rearrangement joins TRBV28 to TRBJ1-5; TRBD1 is a possible D gene (5 bases). V was clipped by 3 bases and J by 3 bases, with 9 bases between them. CDR3 size: 14 residues. Per germline, CDR1 MDHEN and CDR2 SYDVKM. As DNA, the CDR3 is TGTGCCAGCAGTTTTTCAGGGAACAATCAGCCCCAGCATTTT. Protein: CASSFSGNNQPQHF.

V and J are TRBV11-2 and TRBJ1-2, with TRBD1 as a possible D gene (6 bases). The V end lost 1 base, the J end lost 0 bases, and 15 bases lay between the germline ends. CDR3 length equals 17 residues. Germline CDR1 and CDR2: SGHAT and FQNNGV. CDR3 region: CASSLGPGAQANYGYTF. CDR3 bases: TGTGCCAGCAGCTTAGGTCCAGGGGCGCAAGCTAACTATGGCTACACCTTC.

CDR3 region: CASSSGTGGSSPLHF. The CDR3 DNA reads TGTGCCAGCAGCTCCGGGACAGGGGGTAGCTCACCCCTCCACTTT. This chain uses TRBV7-6 with TRBJ1-6, with 11 bases matching TRBD1. This CDR3 is 15 amino acids long. The germline V gene has CDR1 SGHVS and CDR2 FNYEAQ. V was clipped by 4 bases and J by 10 bases; unmatched bases: 6.

This rearrangement joins TRBV7-6 to TRBJ2-1; no firm D call. The CDR3 consists of 18 residues. The ends were cut back, 1 base at V and 0 bases at J, with 16 bases in the middle. Per germline, CDR1 SGHVS and CDR2 FNYEAQ. The CDR3 DNA reads TGTGCCAGCAGCTTAGAGGGTCGGCAGATAAGCTCCTACAATGAGCAGTTCTTC. Protein product: CASSLEGRQISSYNEQFF.

The chain has TRBV6-1 and TRBJ1-1; D unclear. Trimming removed 0 bases at V and 1 base at J, with 6 bases between. This CDR3 contains 14 residues. Germline CDR1 is MNHNS and CDR2 is SASEGT. For the CDR3, the DNA is TGTGCCAGCAGTGAAGCGCGATCGAACACTGAAGCTTTCTTT. Its protein product is CASSEARSNTEAFF.

This clone turned up a few times. Other DNA sequences from this sample encode an identical CDR3 as well. This chain connects TRBV6-1 to TRBJ1-5, with D perhaps matching TRBD1 (5 bases). CDR1 and CDR2 (germline): MNHNS, SASEGT. The CDR3 contains 15 residues. Between the trimmed V and J ends, which lost 2 bases and 0 bases, there was a span of 8 bases. Written as DNA, the CDR3 is TGTGCCAGCAGTGAATGGGGGGTTAGCAATCAGCCCCAGCATTTT. It translates to CASSEWGVSNQPQHF.

This clone was seen more than once but under ten times. The sample contains more than one DNA sequence encoding this CDR3. V is TRBV5-6 and J is TRBJ2-7, with TRBD1 matching over 9 bases. Per the germline V gene, CDR1 is SGHDT and CDR2 is YYEEEE. The V gene end was trimmed by 0 bases and the J gene end by 3 bases; junction bases not matched to a gene: 1. CDR3 size: 14 residues. The CDR3 sequence: CASSLGDRVYEQYF. The CDR3 DNA is TGTGCCAGCAGCTTGGGGGACAGGGTCTACGAGCAGTACTTC.

The V gene is TRBV15, the J gene TRBJ2-7; D may be TRBD1 or TRBD2 (5 bases each). Between the trimmed V and J ends, which lost 1 base and 3 bases, there was a span of 13 bases. Germline V gene lookup returns CDR1 LNHNV and CDR2 YYDKDF (reference sequence). This CDR3 spans 15 amino acids. The CDR3 nucleotides read TGTGCCACCAGCAGAGGAGGGGAATACGACTACGAGCAGTACTTC. Amino acid sequence: CATSRGGEYDYEQYF.

This clone has just a few counts. The V and J genes are TRBV28 and TRBJ1-1; D unresolved. Germline V gives CDR1 MDHEN, CDR2 SYDVKM. This CDR3 spans 15 amino acids. With 6 bases removed from V and 1 base from J, the gap between germline ends came to 15 bases. CDR3 bases: TGTGCCAGCAGCTACCTTGGGTGGGGGAACACTGAAGCTTTCTTT. Its protein product is CASSYLGWGNTEAFF. Filled out from reference TRBV28 and TRBJ1-1, the complete variable domain reads DVKVTQSSRYLVKRTGEKVFLECVQDMDHENMFWYRQDPGLGLRLIYFSYDVKMKEKGDIPEGYSVSREKKERFSLILESASTNQTSMYLCASSYLGWGNTEAFFGQGTRLTVV.

This chain uses TRBV6-5 with TRBJ1-5; 11 bases line up with TRBD1. V gave up 6 bases and J gave up 6 bases; unmatched junction bases: 7. CDR3 length: 15 amino acids. Germline lookup yields CDR1 MNHEY and CDR2 SVGAGI. Here the CDR3 reads CASSAGTGGRQPQHF. The CDR3 coding sequence is TGTGCCAGCAGCGCCGGGACAGGGGGTCGTCAGCCCCAGCATTTT.

The V call is TRBV27, the J call TRBJ2-7; D possibly matches TRBD1 or TRBD2 (6 bases each). The germline gives CDR1 MNHEY, CDR2 SMNVEV (reference sequence). The CDR3 is 14 amino acids. V was trimmed by 6 bases and J by 2 bases, leaving 14 bases between them. The CDR3 region is CASRSLGGPYEQYF. The CDR3 DNA reads TGTGCCAGCAGATCCTTAGGGGGGCCCTACGAGCAGTACTTC.

The chain recombines TRBV27 with TRBJ2-5; D is undetermined. Germline CDR1 reads MNHEY; CDR2 reads SMNVEV (reference sequence). V was pared by 5 bases and J by 7 bases, with 11 bases between. The CDR3 totals 12 residues. The CDR3 protein is CASSQISGTQYF. The CDR3 nucleotides read TGTGCCAGCAGTCAGATATCGGGGACCCAGTACTTC.